The 31 T cell receptor beta chains reported below all come from one sample, sequenced in a study of OX40 agonist ivuxolimab in advanced cancers. The table came from immunoSEQ multiplex PCR; TCRdb's copy has only in-frame clones and leaves some out. The sample has under 70,000 clones, 75% to 90% seen once. The source was CD4+ or CD8+ T cells sorted from blood, collected in a trial of the OX40 agonist ivuxolimab. The receptors derive from an adult with an advanced solid tumor such as melanoma, head and neck, liver or kidney cancer.

The chain recombines TRBV9 with TRBJ2-6; D possibly uses TRBD1 or TRBD2 (5 bases each). Germline-derived CDR1 and CDR2 are SGDLS and YYNGEE. This CDR3 is built from 16 residues. V lost 0 bases and J 2 bases, leaving 9 bases between the germline ends. The DNA of the CDR3 is TGTGCCAGCAGCGTAGCTGGGGGTCCTGGGGCCAACGTCCTGACTTTC. Protein product: CASSVAGGPGANVLTF.

The rearrangement joins TRBV10-1 to TRBJ2-2; possible D gene TRBD2, 5 bases. Germline CDR1 reads WNHNN; CDR2 reads SYGVQD (reference sequence). V was pared by 4 bases and J by 4 bases, with 19 bases between. This CDR3 is 17 amino acids long. CDR3 residues: CASSGAPGRLGTGELFF. CDR3 coding DNA: TGCGCCAGCAGTGGGGCTCCGGGAAGGTTGGGCACCGGGGAGCTGTTTTTT.

The chain joins TRBV9 to TRBJ1-6, with D uncertain. V was trimmed by 4 bases and J by 8 bases, leaving 7 bases between them. The CDR3 loop spans 12 amino acids. Germline V lookup: CDR1 SGDLS, CDR2 YYNGEE. CDR3 sequence: CASSPRDSPLHF. In DNA, the CDR3 is TGTGCCAGCAGCCCAAGAGATTCACCCCTCCACTTT.

This chain uses TRBV29-1 with TRBJ2-3; D unclear. This CDR3 has 14 residues. Germline CDR1 and CDR2: SQVTM and ANQGSEA. The V gene lost 3 bases and the J gene lost 0 bases, with 10 bases spanning the gap. For the CDR3, the DNA is TGCAGCGTTGATGGGATTACTAGCACAGATACGCAGTATTTT. Its protein product is CSVDGITSTDTQYF.

V and J are TRBV23-1 and TRBJ1-5; a weak D match, TRBD1 (5 bases). TRBV23-1 is classed as an ORF, of uncertain function. With 6 bases removed from V and 2 bases from J, the gap between germline ends came to 17 bases. The CDR3 is 16 amino acids. The CDR3, as DNA: TGCGCCAGCAGCAGGGATACGGTCTTCGGCAATCAGCCCCAGCATTTT. Translating it yields CASSRDTVFGNQPQHF.

The CDR3 coding sequence is TGCGCCAGCAGCGCGCGGACAGGGGGGACGAACACTGAAGCTTTCTTT. It yields the protein CASSARTGGTNTEAFF. V usage is TRBV5-1 and J usage is TRBJ1-1, with TRBD1 matching over 10 bases. The V gene end was trimmed by 4 bases and the J gene end by 1 base; junction bases not matched to a gene: 7. The CDR3 is made up of 16 amino acids. Per germline, CDR1 SGHRS and CDR2 YFSETQ.

This chain connects TRBV21-1 to TRBJ2-6; TRBD2, the table's D call, lacks a check against the DNA. TRBV21-1 constitutes a pseudogene. This CDR3 comprises 18 residues. The CDR3 loop is CASSKSPVIPSWANVLTF. DNA of the CDR3: TGTGCCAGCAGCAAATCCCCGGTTATCCCTTCTTGGGCCAACGTCCTGACTTTC.

The chain uses TRBV2 and TRBJ1-2; D unclear. CDR1 SNHLY and CDR2 FYNNEI come from the germline V gene. V lost 8 bases, J lost 5 bases, and 9 bases lay in between. The CDR3 is 11 amino acids. The CDR3: CASGGAYGYTF. The CDR3 DNA reads TGTGCCAGCGGAGGAGCATATGGCTACACCTTC.

The sample holds a few counts of this clone. The chain has TRBV5-1 and TRBJ2-2; D might be TRBD1 (6 bases). Germline V gene lookup returns CDR1 SGHRS and CDR2 YFSETQ. The length of the CDR3 is 15 residues. Deletions cut 4 bases from V and 0 bases from J, with 10 bases between. CDR3 sequence (DNA): TGCGCCAGCAGCAGGACAGCGTCGAACACCGGGGAGCTGTTTTTT. The encoded protein is CASSRTASNTGELFF.

This chain uses TRBV7-9 with TRBJ2-7; TRBD1 might be the D (6 bases). Looked up from germline, CDR1 is SEHNR and CDR2 is FQNEAQ (reference sequence). The CDR3 has 12 residues. The germline V and J ends were trimmed by 3 bases and 4 bases, with 7 bases remaining between them. The CDR3 here is CASSLGAYEQYF. For the CDR3, the DNA is TGTGCCAGCAGCTTGGGGGCTTACGAGCAGTACTTC.

This chain uses TRBV25-1 with TRBJ2-5; a possible D gene is TRBD1 (5 bases). The CDR3 covers 13 residues. Trimming took 2 bases from V and 5 from J, leaving 9 bases between them. In germline, CDR1 is MGHDK, CDR2 SYGVNS. The CDR3 spells CASSEQGFETQYF. The CDR3 DNA follows: TGTGCCAGCAGTGAACAGGGATTTGAGACCCAGTACTTC.

This clone appeared a single time. The V and J genes are TRBV7-9 and TRBJ2-2; possibly TRBD1 or TRBD2 for D (6 bases each). V lost 10 bases and J 4 bases, leaving 19 bases between the germline ends. This CDR3 is 15 amino acids long. The germline V gene has CDR1 SEHNR and CDR2 FQNEAQ (reference sequence). The CDR3 region has the DNA TGTGCCACCCAAGTTCCTGGGGGGCCCACCGGGGAGCTGTTTTTT. It yields the protein CATQVPGGPTGELFF.

The CDR3: CASSLGSGSYEQFF. The CDR3 DNA follows: TGTGCCAGCAGCCTCGGTAGCGGGAGTTATGAGCAGTTCTTC. The rearrangement links TRBV7-3 to TRBJ2-1; 9 nucleotides line up with TRBD2. The CDR3 has 14 amino acids. CDR1 is SGHTA and CDR2 is FQGTGA in the germline V gene. V was pared by 5 bases and J by 8 bases, with 7 bases of the junction left unmatched.

This chain joins TRBV5-4 and TRBJ2-3, with D possibly being TRBD2 (5 bases). CDR1 and CDR2 (germline): SGHNT, YYREEE (reference sequence). The CDR3 extends over 15 amino acids. V lost 1 base and J 3 bases, leaving 12 bases between the germline ends. Here the CDR3 reads CASSLLWAGTDTQYF. CDR3 DNA sequence: TGTGCCAGCAGCTTGCTCTGGGCGGGTACAGATACGCAGTATTTT.

The chain couples TRBV10-3 to TRBJ1-4; D unclear. The CDR3 totals 15 residues. Germline-derived CDR1 and CDR2 are ENHRY and SYGVKD. V gave up 10 bases and J gave up 8 bases, with 23 bases separating them. The CDR3 DNA sequence: TGTGCCACAGGAGAACACGAATCCAGTAGAGAAAAACTGTTTTTT. It yields the protein CATGEHESSREKLFF.

V usage is TRBV10-3 and J usage is TRBJ2-3; 9 nucleotides agree with TRBD1. The CDR3 runs to 15 residues. Germline V gives CDR1 ENHRY, CDR2 SYGVKD. V was clipped by 6 bases and J by 2 bases; unmatched bases: 6. The DNA of the CDR3 is TGTGCCATCAGCAATACAGGGGGCGCCACAGATACGCAGTATTTT. Residues: CAISNTGGATDTQYF.

The chain employs TRBV6-6 and TRBJ1-2; D is ambiguous. Germline V lookup: CDR1 MNHNY, CDR2 SVGAGI (reference sequence). The CDR3 consists of 15 residues. The ends were cut back, 5 bases at V and 0 bases at J, with 13 bases in the middle. The DNA of the CDR3 is TGTGCCAGCAGTACGGGAGGCCCAGCTAACTATGGCTACACCTTC. Translated: CASSTGGPANYGYTF.

The V gene is TRBV6-1, the J gene TRBJ2-7; D could derive from TRBD1 or TRBD2 (5 bases each). From germline, CDR1 is MNHNS and CDR2 SASEGT. The CDR3 is made up of 12 amino acids. V was trimmed by 1 base and J by 6 bases, leaving 7 bases between them. This CDR3 reads CASSEDGGEQYF. The CDR3 DNA reads as TGTGCCAGCAGTGAAGATGGGGGCGAGCAGTACTTC.

The chain is built from TRBV10-3 and TRBJ2-5, with D possibly being TRBD2 (7 bases). Between the trimmed V and J ends, which lost 3 bases and 8 bases, there was a span of 16 bases. The length of the CDR3 is 14 residues. The V gene's germline CDR1 is ENHRY and CDR2 SYGVKD. The CDR3, as DNA: TGTGCCATCAGTGATCGCGGGGGCCACGGTACCCAGTACTTC. Translating gives CAISDRGGHGTQYF.

The chain has TRBV5-6 and TRBJ2-7; 10 bases are a match to TRBD2. CDR3 length equals 15 residues. Germline V gene sequence: CDR1 SGHDT, CDR2 YYEEEE. Trimming at V came to 4 bases and at J to 3 bases, leaving 7 bases not matched to a gene. The CDR3 sequence is CASSGTGLAYYEQYF. Written as DNA, the CDR3 is TGTGCCAGCAGCGGTACGGGACTAGCGTACTACGAGCAGTACTTC.

This clone is categorized as medium-sized. The chain recombines TRBV19 with TRBJ1-2; D is undetermined. Germline V gene data show CDR1 as LNHDA and CDR2 as SQIVND (reference sequence). This CDR3 is built from 16 residues. Trimming cost V 3 bases and J 1 base, with 15 bases left between them. The CDR3 DNA sequence: TGTGCCAGTAGTATCTCGGTGTTCACCTTTAACTATGGCTACACCTTC. Residues: CASSISVFTFNYGYTF.

This clone was counted only a few times. This chain joins TRBV19 and TRBJ1-2, with 7 bases matching TRBD1. Germline trimming cut 6 bases from V and 3 bases from J; bases unmatched to any gene: 4. Looked up from germline, CDR1 is LNHDA and CDR2 is SQIVND (reference sequence). CDR3 length equals 13 residues. The CDR3 loop reads CASSSGQDYGYTF. The DNA of the CDR3 is TGTGCCAGTAGCTCCGGACAGGACTATGGCTACACCTTC.

This clone was recorded only once. This CDR3 is CASSLEGGGGQPQHF. CDR3 DNA: TGCGCCAGCAGCTTGGAAGGGGGGGGCGGTCAGCCCCAGCATTTT. The genes are TRBV5-1 and TRBJ1-5; D is perhaps TRBD1 (6 bases). The V and J ends lost 0 bases and 6 bases respectively, with 13 bases between them. The CDR3 totals 15 residues. The V gene's germline CDR1 is SGHRS and CDR2 YFSETQ.

This clone is a singleton in its sample. The gene calls are TRBV19 and TRBJ2-7, with 12 positions matching TRBD1. Germline V gives CDR1 LNHDA, CDR2 SQIVND (reference sequence). Unmatched junction bases numbered 3, after V lost 6 bases and J lost 0 bases. The CDR3 extends over 15 amino acids. The CDR3 sequence: CASRGGQGASYEQYF. CDR3 nucleotide sequence: TGTGCCAGTAGAGGGGGACAGGGGGCCTCCTACGAGCAGTACTTC. Complete variable domain (other parts from reference TRBV19 and TRBJ2-7): DGGITQSPKYLFRKEGQNVTLSCEQNLNHDAMYWYRQDPGQGLRLIYYSQIVNDFQKGDIAEGYSVSREKKESFPLTVTSAQKNPTAFYLCASRGGQGASYEQYFGPGTRLTVT.

This rearrangement joins TRBV4-1 to TRBJ2-3; a weak D match, TRBD1 (8 bases). Trimming left V 1 base short and J 4 bases short, with 21 bases between. The germline CDR1 and CDR2 sequences are MGHRA and YSYEKL. This CDR3 region has 18 residues. CDR3: CASSQGRLQGGGPDTQYF. DNA of the CDR3: TGCGCCAGCAGCCAAGGCCGATTACAGGGGGGGGGCCCAGATACGCAGTATTTT.

V is TRBV5-1 and J is TRBJ2-7, with TRBD1 matching 7 bases. The V gene end was trimmed by 4 bases and the J gene end by 3 bases; junction bases not matched to a gene: 4. In germline, CDR1 is SGHRS, CDR2 YFSETQ. The CDR3 runs to 13 residues. The chain's CDR3 is CASSTGQLYEQYF. CDR3 coding DNA: TGCGCCAGCAGCACGGGACAGCTCTACGAGCAGTACTTC.

The rearrangement joins TRBV27 to TRBJ2-1; D is ambiguous. The germline V gene encodes CDR1 MNHEY and CDR2 SMNVEV (reference sequence). The CDR3 extends over 15 amino acids. The V end lost 3 bases, the J end lost 4 bases, and 13 bases lay between the germline ends. CDR3 region: CASSFLNFPYNEQFF. The CDR3, as DNA: TGTGCCAGCAGTTTTTTGAATTTCCCATACAATGAGCAGTTCTTC.

V and J are TRBV28 and TRBJ1-3; TRBD1 aligns across 8 bases. The CDR3 is 14 residues long. Germline V lookup: CDR1 MDHEN, CDR2 SYDVKM. The J segment lost 4 bases and the V segment lost 3 bases, leaving 2 bases of the junction unmatched. The CDR3 bases are TGTGCCAGCAGTTTGACAGGGGCCGGAAACACCATATATTTT. The encoded protein is CASSLTGAGNTIYF.

The V gene is TRBV15, the J gene TRBJ1-5, with TRBD1 as a possible D gene (6 bases). The CDR3 has 13 amino acids. In germline, CDR1 is LNHNV, CDR2 YYDKDF (reference sequence). Trimming pared 0 bases from V and 10 bases from J, leaving 10 bases between. CDR3 nucleotide sequence: TGTGCCACCAGCAGAGATACGGGGGGCCCCCAGCATTTT. This codes for CATSRDTGGPQHF.

Only a few counts were recorded for this clone. The CDR3 region has the DNA TGTGCCAGCAGCTTAGGACAGGGGGCCTGGGAGACCCAGTACTTC. Encoded protein: CASSLGQGAWETQYF. The chain links TRBV7-2 to TRBJ2-5; 10 nucleotides line up with TRBD1. Trimming removed 1 base from V and 5 bases from J; junction bases left unmatched: 4. CDR3 length: 15 residues. Germline-derived CDR1 and CDR2 are SGHTA and FQGNSA.

This chain links TRBV6-5 with TRBJ2-7; D not resolved. Germline V gene data show CDR1 as MNHEY and CDR2 as SVGAGI. The CDR3 spans 14 residues. V was clipped by 2 bases and J by 0 bases, with 8 bases between them. CDR3 region: CASSYGAASYEQYF. As DNA, the CDR3 is TGTGCCAGCAGTTACGGCGCAGCCTCCTACGAGCAGTACTTC.